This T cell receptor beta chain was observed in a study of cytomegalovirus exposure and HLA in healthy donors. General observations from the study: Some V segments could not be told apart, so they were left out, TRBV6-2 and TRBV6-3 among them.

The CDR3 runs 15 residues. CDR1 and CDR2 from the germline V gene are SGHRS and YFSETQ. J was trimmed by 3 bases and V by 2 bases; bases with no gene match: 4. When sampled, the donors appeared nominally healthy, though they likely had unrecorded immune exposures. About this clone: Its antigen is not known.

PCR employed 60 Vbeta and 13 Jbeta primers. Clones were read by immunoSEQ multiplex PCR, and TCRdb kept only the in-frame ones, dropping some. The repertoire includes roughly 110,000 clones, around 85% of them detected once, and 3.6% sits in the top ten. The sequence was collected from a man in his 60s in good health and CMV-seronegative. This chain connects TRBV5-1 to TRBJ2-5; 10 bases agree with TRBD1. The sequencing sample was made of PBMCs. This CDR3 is CASSLSGTGEETQYF. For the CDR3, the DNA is TGCGCCAGCAGCTTATCCGGGACAGGGGAAGAGACCCAGTACTTC.